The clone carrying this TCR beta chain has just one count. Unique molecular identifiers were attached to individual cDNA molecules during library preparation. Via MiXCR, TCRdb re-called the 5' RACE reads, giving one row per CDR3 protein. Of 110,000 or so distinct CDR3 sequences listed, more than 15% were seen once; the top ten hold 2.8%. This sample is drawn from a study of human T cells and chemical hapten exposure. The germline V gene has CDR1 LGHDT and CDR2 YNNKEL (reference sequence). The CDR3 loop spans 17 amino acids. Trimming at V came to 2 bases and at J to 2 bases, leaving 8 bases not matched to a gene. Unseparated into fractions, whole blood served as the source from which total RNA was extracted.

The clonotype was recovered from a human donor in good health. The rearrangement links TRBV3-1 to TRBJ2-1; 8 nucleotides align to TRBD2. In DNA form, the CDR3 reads TGTGCCAGCAGCCAAAGGGTTACGGGACTAGCCTACAATGAGCAGTTCTTC. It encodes CASSQRVTGLAYNEQFF.